The 24 T cell receptor beta chains below all came from one sample that was sequenced in a study of molecular identifiers for immune sequencing clone quantification. From the PCR reads, TCRdb called clonotypes with MiXCR, one entry per CDR3 protein. Of 50,000 to 65,000 distinct CDR3 sequences detected, 25% appear once; the ten largest clones hold approximately 1.9%. Sequencing was carried out using naive CD8+ T cells from blood, with Jurkat cell RNA spiked in. Subset noted: FACS-sorted CD8+CD4-CCR7+CD45RA+ naive T cells. All receptors come from a human donor in good health. Some libraries in this study had Jurkat cell RNA spiked in.

At least ten counts were recorded for this clonotype. Here the CDR3 reads CASSSTPTSGNTIYF. In DNA form, the CDR3 reads TGTGCCAGCAGCTCGACACCAACCTCTGGAAACACCATATATTTT. The J gene is TRBJ1-3, the V gene TRBV7-6; D not resolved. Germline loops: CDR1 SGHVS, CDR2 FNYEAQ. Trimming cost V 4 bases and J 0 bases, with 10 bases left between them. The CDR3 consists of 15 residues.

This clonotype has a count of ten or more. The chain couples TRBV20-1 to TRBJ2-7; D perhaps matches TRBD1 (5 bases). V was clipped by 6 bases and J by 0 bases, with 12 bases between them. Germline V gives CDR1 DFQATT, CDR2 SNEGSKA (reference sequence). The CDR3 is made up of 13 amino acids. The chain's CDR3 is CSAATGYSYEQYF. CDR3 nucleotides: TGCAGTGCCGCTACAGGTTACTCCTACGAGCAGTACTTC.

In its sample, this clonotype was seen a few times. The chain employs TRBV20-1 and TRBJ1-5; 7 bases are shared with TRBD1. Per the germline V gene, CDR1 is DFQATT and CDR2 is SNEGSKA (reference sequence). This CDR3 is built from 16 residues. V lost 0 bases, J lost 1 base, and 6 bases stayed unmatched. The CDR3 DNA follows: TGCAGTGCTAGAGATCAGCAGGGGGTGAGCAATCAGCCCCAGCATTTT. Its protein product is CSARDQQGVSNQPQHF.

This clonotype was recorded at least ten times. J is TRBJ2-2 and V is TRBV11-3, with TRBD1 matching 9 bases. The V segment lost 4 bases and the J segment 4 bases; nucleotides outside the gene matches: 4. CDR3 size: 15 residues. Germline V gene sequence: CDR1 SGHNT, CDR2 YENEEA. CDR3 bases: TGTGCCAGCAGCTCGGACAGGGGATCCACCGGGGAGCTGTTTTTT. Translating gives CASSSDRGSTGELFF.

This clonotype was recorded many times. The rearrangement joins TRBV20-1 to TRBJ2-1, with TRBD2 matching over 11 bases. J gave up 8 bases and V 0 bases, and 3 bases lay outside the gene matches. There are 14 residues in the CDR3. Germline V lookup: CDR1 DFQATT, CDR2 SNEGSKA (reference sequence). DNA of the CDR3: TGCAGTGCTAGAGAACTAGCGGGAGTGGATGAGCAGTTCTTC. Translated, it gives CSARELAGVDEQFF.

The chain recombines TRBV4-3 with TRBJ1-5; D gene uncertain. V shed 1 base and J shed 0 bases, with 7 bases lying between them. Per germline, CDR1 LGHNA and CDR2 YSLEER. CDR3 length equals 15 residues. Written as DNA, the CDR3 is TGCGCCAGCAGCCAAGGGAGCAATAGCAATCAGCCCCAGCATTTT. This gives the protein CASSQGSNSNQPQHF.

In its sample, this clonotype was seen many times. The V and J genes are TRBV5-4 and TRBJ1-1; perhaps TRBD1 as D (6 bases). This CDR3 contains 13 residues. The V end lost 4 bases, the J end lost 6 bases, and 13 bases lay between the germline ends. CDR1 is SGHNT and CDR2 is YYREEE in the germline V gene (reference sequence). CDR3 DNA sequence: TGTGCCAGCAGCACAGGGACATCCCCTGAAGCTTTCTTT. As protein: CASSTGTSPEAFF.

This clonotype has at least ten counts. The chain has TRBV11-2 and TRBJ2-7; the match to TRBD2 covers 12 bases. Germline V gene sequence: CDR1 SGHAT, CDR2 FQNNGV. The CDR3 spans 16 residues. Germline trimming cut 3 bases from V and 2 bases from J; bases unmatched to any gene: 5. CDR3 sequence: CASSFSTSGGTYEQYF. CDR3 in DNA: TGTGCCAGCAGCTTTTCGACTAGCGGGGGTACCTACGAGCAGTACTTC.

This clonotype showed up many times. V and J are TRBV2 and TRBJ1-1; tentative D call: TRBD1 (6 bases). The CDR3 is 14 amino acids. Trimming cost V 3 bases and J 0 bases, with 8 bases left between them. Germline CDR1 and CDR2: SNHLY and FYNNEI. Here the CDR3 DNA reads TGTGCCAGCAGTGAGGGGGGCATGAACACTGAAGCTTTCTTT. Protein sequence: CASSEGGMNTEAFF.

A word on this clonotype: A read error is possible here, since a much larger clone lies one base away. The V and J genes are TRBV28 and TRBJ1-1; the D gene is possibly TRBD1 (5 bases). Germline-derived CDR1 and CDR2 are MDHEN and SYDVKM. The V end lost 2 bases, the J end lost 2 bases, and 12 bases lay between the germline ends. This CDR3 has 15 residues. The CDR3: CASSLGRGANTEAFF. CDR3 nucleotide sequence: TGTGCCAGCAGTTTAGGGCGCGGGGCTAACACTGAAGCTTTCTTT.

This clonotype was observed at least ten times. The chain is built from TRBV18 and TRBJ1-1; 8 bases line up with TRBD1. The CDR3 consists of 16 residues. The ends lost 3 bases at V and 5 bases at J; junction bases unmatched: 11. The V gene's germline CDR1 is KGHSH and CDR2 LQKENI. This chain's CDR3 is CASSPDRDNYGTEAFF. For the CDR3, the DNA is TGTGCCAGCTCACCGGACAGGGACAACTACGGGACTGAAGCTTTCTTT.

The rearrangement uses TRBV27 and TRBJ2-7; 12 bases match TRBD1. V lost 3 bases and J lost 7; bases outside the gene matches: 4. From germline, CDR1 is MNHEY and CDR2 SMNVEV (reference sequence). The CDR3 covers 14 residues. CDR3 DNA sequence: TGTGCCAGCAGTTTGGGACAGGGGGCAGGGGAGCAGTACTTC. Protein product: CASSLGQGAGEQYF.

The gene calls are TRBV2 and TRBJ2-1; 8 nucleotides match TRBD2. Unmatched junction bases numbered 11, after V lost 5 bases and J lost 5 bases. Germline CDR1 and CDR2: SNHLY and FYNNEI. The CDR3 contains 16 residues. This chain's CDR3 is CASSKLAAGVNNEQFF. CDR3 nucleotides: TGTGCCAGCAGTAAGTTAGCAGCGGGGGTGAACAATGAGCAGTTCTTC.

This clonotype has at least ten counts. The rearrangement joins TRBV6-2 or TRBV6-3 to TRBJ2-7, with D unclear. Per the germline V gene, CDR1 is MNHEY and CDR2 is SVGEGT. Trimming removed 8 bases at V and 5 bases at J, with 22 bases between. The CDR3 is 15 residues long. The CDR3 loop is CASSLSETSYNEQYF. CDR3 nucleotide sequence: TGTGCCAGCTCCCTATCGGAAACATCATACAACGAGCAGTACTTC.

This clonotype was counted many times. The chain links TRBV7-2 to TRBJ2-7; unclear D gene. V was pared by 5 bases and J by 3 bases, with 11 bases between. CDR1 and CDR2 (germline): SGHTA, FQGNSA. The CDR3 runs 13 residues. The CDR3 DNA sequence: TGTGCCAGCAGCCCTCGGAAAAACTACGAGCAGTACTTC. Encoded protein: CASSPRKNYEQYF.

This clonotype turned up a few times. Possible read error: a much larger clone is one base away. The chain has TRBV14 and TRBJ2-3; the match to TRBD2 covers 11 bases. The CDR3 loop spans 16 amino acids. Germline assignment: CDR1 SGHDN and CDR2 FVKESK. J was trimmed by 6 bases and V by 4 bases; bases with no gene match: 9. The CDR3 is CASSPTLAGAWDTQYF. The CDR3 DNA sequence: TGTGCCAGCAGCCCCACACTAGCGGGGGCGTGGGATACGCAGTATTTT.

This clonotype was seen many times. The genes are TRBV6-6 and TRBJ2-1; D remains unclear. Germline-derived CDR1 and CDR2 are MNHNY and SVGAGI (reference sequence). CDR3 length: 10 residues. V was pared by 5 bases and J by 10 bases, with 6 bases between. The CDR3 coding sequence is TGTGCCAGCAGTCTCGGAGAGCAGTTCTTC. Translation: CASSLGEQFF.

This clonotype has ten or more counts. The V and J genes are TRBV14 and TRBJ2-1; D remains unclear. V was cut by 0 bases and J by 9 bases, with 12 bases left in between. CDR3 length equals 14 residues. The germline V gene has CDR1 SGHDN and CDR2 FVKESK. This chain's CDR3 is CASSQERSVGEQFF. CDR3 nucleotides: TGTGCCAGCAGCCAAGAACGGAGTGTTGGTGAGCAGTTCTTC.

This clonotype was seen ten or more times. The genes are TRBV6-5 and TRBJ1-2; tentatively, D is TRBD1 (5 bases). The germline CDR1 and CDR2 sequences are MNHEY and SVGAGI. V lost 0 bases and J lost 3, with 23 bases in between. This CDR3 has 19 amino acids. CDR3 nucleotides: TGTGCCAGCAGTTACTCGAAGGGACGCCGGGCAACCATAGACTATGGCTACACCTTC. Protein sequence: CASSYSKGRRATIDYGYTF.

This clonotype occurred many times. This sequence joins TRBV7-3 and TRBJ2-3; D is undetermined. The CDR3 consists of 12 residues. Germline CDR1 and CDR2: SGHTA and FQGTGA. V was trimmed by 3 bases and J by 4 bases, leaving 5 bases between them. CDR3 protein: CASSLGPDTQYF. In DNA form, the CDR3 reads TGTGCCAGCAGCTTGGGTCCAGATACGCAGTATTTT.

This clonotype has a count of ten or more. J is TRBJ2-7 and V is TRBV4-1; tentative D call: TRBD2 (6 bases). This CDR3 comprises 13 residues. CDR1 is MGHRA and CDR2 is YSYEKL in the germline V gene. V dropped 3 bases and J dropped 5 bases, with 11 bases sitting between them. The CDR3 protein is CASSQGPGDEQYF. CDR3 DNA sequence: TGCGCCAGCAGCCAGGGCCCGGGAGACGAGCAGTACTTC.

In its sample, this clonotype was seen many times. V is TRBV7-9 and J is TRBJ1-2, with a possible D match to TRBD1 (5 bases). The V gene lost 1 base and the J gene lost 5 bases, with 14 bases spanning the gap. Looked up from germline, CDR1 is SEHNR and CDR2 is FQNEAQ (reference sequence). This CDR3 has 15 residues. The CDR3 sequence is CASSLEGPTLYGYTF. For the CDR3, the DNA is TGTGCCAGCAGCTTAGAGGGACCCACCCTTTATGGCTACACCTTC.

As regards this clonotype: A read error is possible here, since a much larger clone lies one base away. The chain carries TRBV7-9 and TRBJ2-3; D remains ambiguous. Deletions cut 5 bases from V and 4 bases from J, with 22 bases between. This CDR3 is built from 17 residues. Germline V CDR1 and CDR2: SEHNR, FQNEAQ (reference sequence). CDR3 nucleotides: TGTGCCAGCAGCCCCCCGACTGGCGGATATATGGCAGATACGCAGTATTTT. This sequence encodes CASSPPTGGYMADTQYF.

This clonotype showed up many times. This chain connects TRBV3-1 to TRBJ2-3, with 11 bases that match TRBD2. The CDR3 runs to 20 residues. The V gene's germline CDR1 is LGHDT and CDR2 YNNKEL (reference sequence). J was trimmed by 2 bases and V by 0 bases; bases with no gene match: 13. CDR3 DNA sequence: TGTGCCAGCAGCCAAGAGAAAGGGACTGGGGGACTAGCGGACACAGATACGCAGTATTTT. It translates to CASSQEKGTGGLADTDTQYF.